These 20 T cell receptor beta chains originate from one sample sequenced in a study of T cell repertoires in cytomegalovirus infection. TCRdb reanalysed the reads using MiXCR and keeps one entry per CDR3 protein. The sample carries 650,000 to 850,000 distinct CDR3 sequences, almost 30% recorded once. These receptors are not linked to any known antigen. Here the sequenced sample was cultured CD8+ T cells from PBMCs, taken from culture after CMV antigen stimulation. The receptors stem from a human donor in good health (CMV status not recorded). Some clones in this sample may be carry-over from other donors' samples.

This clonotype showed up just a few times. The chain links TRBV2 to TRBJ2-1, with D perhaps TRBD1 or TRBD2 (5 bases each). The germline CDR1 and CDR2 sequences are SNHLY and FYNNEI. V was pared by 10 bases and J by 15 bases, with 22 bases between. CDR3 length: 12 residues. The CDR3, as DNA: TGTGCCACAATCCCCCGGGACCTCGTTTGGTTCTTC. Protein product: CATIPRDLVWFF.

The chain has TRBV27 and TRBJ2-2; D may be TRBD2 (6 bases). V was trimmed by 1 base and J by 1 base, leaving 10 bases between them. Germline lookup yields CDR1 MNHEY and CDR2 SMNVEV (reference sequence). The CDR3 is made up of 16 amino acids. The CDR3 spells CASSLWRGENTGELFF. The CDR3, as DNA: TGTGCCAGCAGTTTATGGAGGGGTGAGAACACCGGGGAGCTGTTTTTT.

In the case of this clonotype: This may be a read error: a much more frequent sequence differs by one nucleotide. The chain links TRBV7-6 to TRBJ1-2; D remains unclear. Trimming shortened V by 5 bases and J by 5 bases, and 15 bases separated the two germline ends. Germline V gene lookup returns CDR1 SGHVS and CDR2 FNYEAQ. CDR3 size: 14 residues. The CDR3 region is CASSTGIWEYGYTF. In DNA, the CDR3 is TGTGCCAGCAGCACCGGGATTTGGGAATATGGCTACACCTTC. The whole variable domain, filled in from reference TRBV7-6 and TRBJ1-2, reads GAGVSQSPRYKVTKRGQDVALRCDPISGHVSLYWYRQALGQGPEFLTYFNYEAQQDKSGLPNDRFSAERPEGSISTLTIQRTEQRDSAMYRCASSTGIWEYGYTFGSGTRLTVV.

This clonotype turned up a few times. The V call is TRBV4-1, the J call TRBJ1-1, with 7 nucleotides matching TRBD1. Germline trimming cut 2 bases from V and 5 bases from J; bases unmatched to any gene: 8. The CDR3 length is 15 residues. Germline CDR1 is MGHRA and CDR2 is YSYEKL. The CDR3 sequence: CASSQTLQGRTEAFF. For the CDR3, the DNA is TGCGCCAGCAGCCAAACTCTACAGGGGAGGACTGAAGCTTTCTTT.

This clonotype has at least ten counts. CDR3 residues: CASSFTVSLTGWAQETQYF. The CDR3 bases are TGTGCCAGCAGCTTCACAGTTTCTCTAACAGGGTGGGCTCAAGAGACCCAGTACTTC. The chain uses TRBV7-8 and TRBJ2-5, with a tentative D call TRBD1 (6 bases). Per germline, CDR1 SGHVS and CDR2 FQNEAQ. V lost 3 bases, J lost 2 bases, and 25 bases lay in between. The CDR3 is 19 residues long.

This clonotype was seen a few times. The chain uses TRBV11-3 and TRBJ2-1, with D unclear. The ends were cut back, 5 bases at V and 6 bases at J, with 8 bases in the middle. Germline CDR1 and CDR2: SGHNT and YENEEA. CDR3 length equals 12 residues. CDR3 in DNA: TGTGCCAGCAGCAGGGTTTCCAATGAGCAGTTCTTC. It is translated as CASSRVSNEQFF.

This clonotype was detected once. The rearrangement links TRBV27 to TRBJ2-7, with TRBD1 matching over 12 bases. V lost 3 bases to trimming and J lost 7 bases; unmatched junction nucleotides: 10. Germline V gives CDR1 MNHEY, CDR2 SMNVEV (reference sequence). This CDR3 is 16 amino acids long. The CDR3 loop reads CASSLVGGQGADEQYF. Written as DNA, the CDR3 is TGTGCCAGCAGTTTGGTAGGGGGACAGGGGGCAGATGAGCAGTACTTC.

The V call is TRBV6-1, the J call TRBJ1-1, with unresolved D. The CDR3 is 17 amino acids. V shed 7 bases and J shed 0 bases, with 21 bases lying between them. Germline lookup yields CDR1 MNHNS and CDR2 SASEGT. The CDR3 region is CASTPSPREAMNTEAFF. The CDR3 nucleotides are TGTGCCAGCACTCCCTCCCCGCGGGAGGCAATGAACACTGAAGCTTTCTTT.

The genes are TRBV4-1 and TRBJ1-1; D is perhaps TRBD1 (6 bases). V was clipped by 1 base and J by 5 bases, with 11 bases between them. From germline, CDR1 is MGHRA and CDR2 YSYEKL. This CDR3 spans 14 amino acids. CDR3: CASSQGTGKTEAFF. The CDR3 DNA is TGCGCCAGCAGCCAAGGTACAGGGAAAACTGAAGCTTTCTTT.

This clonotype has more than one count but fewer than ten. The chain links TRBV9 to TRBJ1-5, with TRBD1 as a possible D gene (6 bases). This CDR3 contains 14 residues. The germline CDR1 and CDR2 sequences are SGDLS and YYNGEE. V was trimmed by 4 bases and J by 6 bases, leaving 14 bases between them. The CDR3: CASSIGGGPQPQHF. CDR3 nucleotides: TGTGCCAGCAGCATAGGAGGGGGTCCTCAGCCCCAGCATTTT.

This clonotype was counted only a few times. J is TRBJ2-2 and V is TRBV27, with D unresolved. Germline-derived CDR1 and CDR2 are MNHEY and SMNVEV (reference sequence). The CDR3 is 15 residues long. The V end lost 4 bases, the J end lost 5 bases, and 14 bases lay between the germline ends. CDR3 sequence: CASSSRSPPTGELFF. CDR3 bases: TGTGCCAGCAGTTCCAGATCTCCCCCGACCGGGGAGCTGTTTTTT.

In this sample, this clonotype turned up many times. The chain employs TRBV25-1 and TRBJ1-1, with D uncertain. CDR1 is MGHDK and CDR2 is SYGVNS in the germline V gene. The germline V and J ends were trimmed by 3 bases and 6 bases, with 14 bases remaining between them. This CDR3 comprises 14 residues. For the CDR3, the DNA is TGTGCCAGCAGTGAGGAAATTTTTCGTCCTGAAGCTTTCTTT. Protein product: CASSEEIFRPEAFF.

The chain couples TRBV27 to TRBJ2-5, with 12 positions matching TRBD1. V dropped 2 bases and J dropped 1; count of bases not matched to a gene: 5. Germline loops: CDR1 MNHEY, CDR2 SMNVEV (reference sequence). This CDR3 is built from 17 residues. The CDR3 DNA is TGTGCCAGCAGTTTAGCCCGGGACAGGGGGCTCCAAGAGACCCAGTACTTC. The encoded protein is CASSLARDRGLQETQYF.

V gene TRBV2 combines with J gene TRBJ1-1; TRBD1 might be the D (5 bases). Germline-derived CDR1 and CDR2 are SNHLY and FYNNEI. The V end lost 9 bases, the J end lost 0 bases, and 11 bases lay between the germline ends. This CDR3 has 13 residues. Written as DNA, the CDR3 is TGTGCCAGTAAAGAGGGGCTGAACACTGAAGCTTTCTTT. It specifies CASKEGLNTEAFF.

In DNA, the CDR3 is TGTGCCATCAGCCTCGCTAGCGGGAGCCCTAGCACAGATACGCAGTATTTT. This encodes CAISLASGSPSTDTQYF. The rearrangement links TRBV10-3 to TRBJ2-3; the match to TRBD2 covers 10 bases. CDR1 and CDR2 (germline): ENHRY, SYGVKD. The CDR3 sequence is 17 residues long. V shed 6 bases, J shed 0 bases, and the junction held 9 bases outside the gene matches.

This clonotype was seen more than once but under ten times. This rearrangement joins TRBV7-9 to TRBJ1-2; D call uncertain. With 1 base removed from V and 5 bases from J, the gap between germline ends came to 17 bases. This CDR3 contains 16 residues. Germline V gene sequence: CDR1 SEHNR, CDR2 FQNEAQ (reference sequence). This CDR3 is CASSLGRQGGTYGYTF. The DNA for the CDR3 is TGTGCCAGCAGCTTAGGAAGGCAAGGAGGAACATATGGCTACACCTTC.

The chain links TRBV9 to TRBJ1-4; D not resolved. V lost 0 bases to trimming and J lost 4 bases, with 10 bases between them. There are 15 residues in the CDR3. The germline CDR1 and CDR2 sequences are SGDLS and YYNGEE. As DNA, the CDR3 is TGTGCCAGCAGCGTAGCGCCGGCTTTTAATGAAAAACTGTTTTTT. Translating gives CASSVAPAFNEKLFF.

V is TRBV6-8 and J is TRBJ2-7; 9 positions agree with TRBD1. The CDR3 extends over 16 amino acids. Germline V gives CDR1 MNHGY, CDR2 SAAAGT. J was trimmed by 5 bases and V by 5 bases; bases with no gene match: 13. The DNA of the CDR3 is TGTGCCAGCAGTGGACCTGGACAGGGGTTTTCGCACGAGCAGTACTTC. This sequence encodes CASSGPGQGFSHEQYF.

This clonotype was counted a few times. The chain joins TRBV4-2 to TRBJ2-7; 10 bases agree with TRBD1. V lost 4 bases, J lost 4 bases, and 7 bases stayed unmatched. This CDR3 comprises 15 residues. Germline CDR1 and CDR2: LGHNA and YNFKEQ. CDR3 loop: CASSPYPGQGYEQYF. The CDR3, as DNA: TGTGCCAGCAGCCCGTATCCGGGACAGGGGTACGAGCAGTACTTC.

The chain recombines TRBV7-9 with TRBJ2-7; tentative D call: TRBD2 (7 bases). The germline CDR1 and CDR2 sequences are SEHNR and FQNEAQ (reference sequence). Trimming cost V 0 bases and J 2 bases, with 14 bases left between them. CDR3 length: 16 amino acids. The CDR3 here is CASSLAPTGRAYEQYF. The CDR3 bases are TGTGCCAGCAGCTTAGCGCCTACAGGGAGGGCCTACGAGCAGTACTTC.